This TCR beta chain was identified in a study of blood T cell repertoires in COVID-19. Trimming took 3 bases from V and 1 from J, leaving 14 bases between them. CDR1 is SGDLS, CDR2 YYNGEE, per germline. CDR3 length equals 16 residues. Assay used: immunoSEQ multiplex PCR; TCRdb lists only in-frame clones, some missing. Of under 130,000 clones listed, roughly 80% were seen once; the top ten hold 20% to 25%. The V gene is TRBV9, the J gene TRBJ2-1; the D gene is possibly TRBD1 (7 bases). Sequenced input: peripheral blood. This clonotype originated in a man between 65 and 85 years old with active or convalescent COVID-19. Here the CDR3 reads CASSAGGGSSYNEQFF. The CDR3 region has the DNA TGTGCCAGCAGCGCCGGAGGGGGCAGTTCCTACAATGAGCAGTTCTTC.